This T cell receptor (beta chain) was profiled in a study of human T cells and chemical hapten exposure. The study, taken as a whole, reports: After DPC sensitization, TCRs above 1 in 1000 frequency showed no change.

This clonotype turned up a few times. Its cognate antigen is unknown. Individual cDNA molecules received unique molecular identifiers in the library. Authors' analysis steps: Sample-level TCR yields exhibited a median of about 96,000, with a range of roughly 20,000 to 690,600. TCRdb fed the RACE reads into MiXCR, producing one record per CDR3 protein. The V and J calls here are based on TCRdb, not the publication. The table lists around 300,000 distinct CDR3 sequences, roughly 6.9% of them singletons. Time point reported: patch test 1, 2 weeks after DPC sensitization. Sample treatment: therapeutic diphenylcyclopropenone sensitization with weekly scalp DPC. Drawing of blood took place ahead of applying each patch test. Germline V gene sequence: CDR1 MNHEY, CDR2 SMNVEV (reference sequence). There are 12 residues in the CDR3. V dropped 6 bases and J dropped 5 bases, with 8 bases sitting between them.

The V gene is TRBV27, the J gene TRBJ1-5; D is unclear. The starting material was whole blood, obtained in connection with sensitization to the hapten diphenylcyclopropenone (DPC). The receptor's source is a woman under 30 with alopecia areata. Some clones in this sample may be carry-over from other donors' samples. The DNA of the CDR3 is TGTGCCAGCAGGGGTGGGGATCAGCCCCAGCATTTT. Encoded protein: CASRGGDQPQHF.